The T cell receptor beta chain under discussion was sequenced for a study of cytomegalovirus exposure and HLA in healthy donors. Study details: According to later analysis, the same platform produced the 110 or so validation and approximately 630 first-cohort repertoires. General study points: A classifier reportedly called cytomegalovirus status with high sensitivity and specificity.

The germline V gene encodes CDR1 SGHAT and CDR2 FQNNGV. The CDR3 has 15 residues. Trimming cost V 4 bases and J 14 bases, with 26 bases left between them. The donors formed part of the roughly 120-subject validation cohort, distinct from the roughly 660-subject first cohort. Clones were read by immunoSEQ multiplex PCR, and TCRdb kept only the in-frame ones, dropping some. The table lists about 88,000 clones, approximately 81% of them singletons, with 12% in the top ten. About this clone itself: Its antigen is currently unknown.

This rearrangement joins TRBV11-2 to TRBJ1-2, with TRBD1 as a possible D gene (6 bases). Specimen: PBMCs. This clonotype originated in a woman aged 18-29 years in good health and CMV-seropositive. The DNA for the CDR3 is TGTGCCAGCAGCTCCCTAAGGGGGGGGCCCCTACGGAGGACCTTC. It yields the protein CASSSLRGGPLRRTF.